This T cell receptor beta chain was documented in a study of shared clonotypes between healthy human individuals. TCRdb's copy holds only in-frame clones and misses some; the assay was immunoSEQ multiplex PCR. This repertoire shows approximately 2.3 million clones, approximately 95% found once; its top ten account for 0.39%. J was trimmed by 4 bases and V by 3 bases; bases with no gene match: 14. Germline CDR1 LNHNV, CDR2 YYDKDF (reference sequence). The length of the CDR3 is 19 residues. The sequence came from a man between 18 and 35 years old in good health. Some clones in this sample may be carry-over from other donors' samples. The rearrangement joins TRBV15 to TRBJ2-7, with 14 bases lining up with TRBD2. The sample comprised naive CD4+ T cells from PBMCs. Subset in this sample: CD45RA+ positively selected. In DNA, the CDR3 is TGTGCCACCAGCAGGGCCCCGGGACTAGCGGGAGTCCCCTGGTACGAGCAGTACTTC. Translation: CATSRAPGLAGVPWYEQYF.